A single sample is the source of the 9 T cell receptor beta chains below, sequenced in a study of cytomegalovirus exposure and HLA in healthy donors. The PCR employed 60 Vbeta primers together with 13 Jbeta primers. Profiled with immunoSEQ multiplex PCR; TCRdb holds only in-frame clones, not every one. The sample carries 120,000 or so clones, around 70% recorded once. Sequences were obtained from PBMCs. Every receptor here comes from a man aged 40-49 years in good health and CMV-seropositive.

The table lists this clone with a count of one. The gene calls are TRBV5-1 and TRBJ2-1; possibly TRBD1 for D (5 bases). This CDR3 spans 12 amino acids. Germline CDR1 and CDR2: SGHRS and YFSETQ. V was cut by 0 bases and J by 10 bases, with 8 bases left in between. The CDR3 DNA reads TGCGCCAGCAGCTTGGAAGCAGGGGAGCAGTTCTTC. Its protein product is CASSLEAGEQFF.

The chain employs TRBV11-2 and TRBJ1-2; possible D gene TRBD1, 6 bases. Germline V lookup: CDR1 SGHAT, CDR2 FQNNGV. CDR3 length: 18 residues. Deletions cut 0 bases from V and 4 bases from J, with 21 bases between. The CDR3 here is CASSLEGTGTPRSYGYTF. CDR3 nucleotide sequence: TGTGCCAGCAGCTTAGAAGGAACAGGGACACCGCGGAGCTATGGCTACACCTTC. The variable domain in full, completed from reference TRBV11-2 and TRBJ1-2, reads EAGVAQSPRYKIIEKRQSVAFWCNPISGHATLYWYQQILGQGPKLLIQFQNNGVVDDSQLPKDRFSAERLKGVDSTLKIQPAKLEDSAVYLCASSLEGTGTPRSYGYTFGSGTRLTVV.

The chain couples TRBV11-2 to TRBJ2-7, with 7 bases that match TRBD2. Unmatched junction bases numbered 8, after V lost 3 bases and J lost 3 bases. From germline, CDR1 is SGHAT and CDR2 FQNNGV. This CDR3 has 15 residues. The CDR3 is CASSFRGAGSYEQYF. The CDR3 bases are TGTGCCAGCAGCTTCCGAGGAGCGGGGAGCTACGAGCAGTACTTC.

The chain is built from TRBV12-5 and TRBJ2-3; 10 bases are a match to TRBD2. The CDR3 covers 17 residues. Germline V CDR1 and CDR2: LGHNT, FRNRAP. Unmatched junction bases numbered 7, after V lost 0 bases and J lost 4 bases. CDR3 nucleotides: TGTGCTAGTGGTTTGGTACTAGCGGGACCAGGGGCAGATACGCAGTATTTT. Protein sequence: CASGLVLAGPGADTQYF.

V usage is TRBV5-8 and J usage is TRBJ2-2; 16 bases line up with TRBD2. The CDR3 extends over 19 amino acids. Germline-derived CDR1 and CDR2 are SGHTS and YDEGEE. V shed 2 bases, J shed 0 bases, and the junction held 4 bases outside the gene matches. The CDR3 sequence: CASSFGTSGRAANTGELFF. As DNA, the CDR3 is TGTGCCAGCAGCTTTGGGACTAGCGGGAGGGCCGCGAACACCGGGGAGCTGTTTTTT.

The chain is built from TRBV6-1 and TRBJ2-1, with D possibly TRBD2 on 5 matching bases. The CDR3 loop spans 14 amino acids. CDR1 is MNHNS, CDR2 SASEGT, per germline. V was clipped by 3 bases and J by 3 bases, with 9 bases between them. CDR3 nucleotide sequence: TGTGCCAGCAGTGATAGGACTGGCTACAATGAGCAGTTCTTC. Translating it yields CASSDRTGYNEQFF.

The J gene is TRBJ1-4, the V gene TRBV15; possible D gene TRBD1, 5 bases. CDR3 length: 15 residues. CDR1 and CDR2 from the germline V gene are LNHNV and YYDKDF (reference sequence). Between the trimmed V and J ends, which lost 0 bases and 12 bases, there was a span of 17 bases. The CDR3 DNA reads TGTGCCACCAGCAGAGATCGGCGGACACGGGGGGAACTGTTTTTT. It translates to CATSRDRRTRGELFF.

There are a few counts of this clone. The chain employs TRBV11-2 and TRBJ1-1, with D possibly TRBD1 on 6 matching bases. CDR3 length: 12 residues. Germline V gene data show CDR1 as SGHAT and CDR2 as FQNNGV. V was pared by 5 bases and J by 6 bases, with 10 bases between. Written as DNA, the CDR3 is TGTGCCAGCAGCCTCGGGGGGCCTGAAGCTTTCTTT. Translated: CASSLGGPEAFF.

The J gene is TRBJ2-1, the V gene TRBV2; a weak D match, TRBD2 (5 bases). CDR3 size: 10 residues. Germline V CDR1 and CDR2: SNHLY, FYNNEI. The V and J ends lost 8 bases and 8 bases respectively, with 7 bases between them. In nucleotides, the CDR3 is TGTGCCAGCGCCGGGGATGAGCAGTTCTTC. Translation gives CASAGDEQFF.